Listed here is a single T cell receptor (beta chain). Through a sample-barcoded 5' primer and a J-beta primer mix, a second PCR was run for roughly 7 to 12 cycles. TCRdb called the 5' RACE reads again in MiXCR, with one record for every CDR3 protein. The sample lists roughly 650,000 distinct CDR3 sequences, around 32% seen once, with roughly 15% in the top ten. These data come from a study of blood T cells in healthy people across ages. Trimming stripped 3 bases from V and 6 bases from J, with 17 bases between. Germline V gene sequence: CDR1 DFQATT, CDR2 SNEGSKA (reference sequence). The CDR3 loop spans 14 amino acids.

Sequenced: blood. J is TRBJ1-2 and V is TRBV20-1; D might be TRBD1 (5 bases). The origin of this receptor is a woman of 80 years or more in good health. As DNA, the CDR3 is TGCAGTGCTAGGGACGGACGGGGCCCCAATGGCTACACCTTC. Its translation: CSARDGRGPNGYTF.